This is a list of T cell receptor beta chains from one sample in a study of CD8 T cells in Susac syndrome. TCRdb reanalysed the immunoSEQ multiplex PCR reads using MiXCR and keeps one entry per CDR3 protein. Of around 80,000 distinct CDR3 sequences in the sample, around 94% are singletons; the top ten hold about 0.52%. The sample consisted of CD8+ T cells from PBMCs. These receptors were collected from a human donor with Susac syndrome. Each CDR3 is given with its conserved first and last residue.

>TRBV20-1|TRBJ2-7|14
CSAGPQGGIYEQYF
>TRBV9|TRBJ2-1|17
CASNERRSVSSYNEQFF
>TRBV6-6|TRBJ2-3|12
CASARSTDTQYF
>TRBV9|TRBJ1-2|18
CASSVGGTGQGANYGYTF
>TRBV25-1|TRBJ1-4|14
CASRTGGSNEKLFF
>TRBV12-5|TRBJ2-5|14
CASGPSGVQDTQYF
>TRBV14|TRBJ1-2|17
CASSQGSPGRGNARYTF
>TRBV2|TRBJ2-7|15
CAGGTSGGTGYEQYF
>TRBV27|TRBJ1-2|15
CASMSLGGASYGYTF
>TRBV4-3|TRBJ1-6|15
CASSQAGVYNSPLHF
>TRBV20-1|TRBJ1-6|13
CSARDPLASPLHF
>TRBV12-5|TRBJ2-7|13
CASAPRGSYEQYF
>TRBV9|TRBJ2-5|14
CASNQGGQQETQYF
>TRBV7-9|TRBJ2-7|15
CASSSATGIFYEQYF
>TRBV20-1|TRBJ2-7|11
CSARVGYEQYF
>TRBV7-9|TRBJ1-3|14
CASSPQSSGNTIYF
>TRBV4-3|TRBJ2-7|16
CASSPQGTDYSYEQYF
>TRBV7-9|TRBJ1-2|15
CASSSGEETSYGYTF
>TRBV25-1|TRBJ2-1|11
CASTQGVEQFF
>TRBV9|TRBJ2-1|14
CASSVEGGADEQFF
>TRBV11-2|TRBJ2-5|16
CASSLDPIGLGRTQYF
>TRBV7-8|TRBJ1-1|16
CASSLEAGPMNTEAFF
>TRBV19|TRBJ2-1|13
CASSMVGLDEQFF
>TRBV7-2|TRBJ2-3|13
CASRPPGIDTQYF
>TRBV4-1|TRBJ2-4|19
CASSPLLAGGSGAKNIQYF
>TRBV29-1|TRBJ1-2|12
CSVEDRGGGYTF